One and the same sample provided the 25 T cell receptor beta chains below, sequenced in a study of lymphopenia after photon versus proton radiotherapy. Sequencing used immunoSEQ multiplex PCR; TCRdb keeps in-frame clones, though not all of them. Of tens of thousands of clones listed, about 83% are singletons. The input for sequencing was peripheral blood, taken from a patient treated with proton-based radiotherapy. These receptors came from a man between 60 and 70 years old with pancreatic cancer.

This chain links TRBV5-4 with TRBJ2-5; D not resolved. V was shortened by 0 bases and J by 5 bases, with 5 bases between the two germline ends. Germline CDR1 and CDR2: SGHNT and YYREEE (reference sequence). The CDR3 length is 12 residues. CDR3 DNA sequence: TGTGCCAGCAGCTTGGACGGGGAGACCCAGTACTTC. Translated: CASSLDGETQYF.

The DNA of the CDR3 is TGTGCCAGCAGTTTGTGGAGGTCCGGGACAGGGGGTTCCGGGGAGCTGTTTTTT. It encodes CASSLWRSGTGGSGELFF. The chain couples TRBV27 to TRBJ2-2, with 11 positions matching TRBD1. Germline CDR1 is MNHEY and CDR2 is SMNVEV (reference sequence). CDR3 length: 18 amino acids. J lost 6 bases, V lost 3 bases, and 12 bases had no gene match.

This clone was seen just once. The gene calls are TRBV6-4 and TRBJ2-2, with D perhaps matching TRBD2 (5 bases). The CDR3 runs 16 residues. V gave up 2 bases and J gave up 1 base, with 11 bases separating them. The germline CDR1 and CDR2 sequences are MRHNA and SNTAGT. In DNA, the CDR3 is TGTGCCAGCAGTGACACCGACGGGGAGAACACCGGGGAGCTGTTTTTT. Translated, it gives CASSDTDGENTGELFF.

The chain combines TRBV2 with TRBJ1-1; D not resolved. Germline values: CDR1 SNHLY, CDR2 FYNNEI. The ends were cut back, 6 bases at V and 0 bases at J, with 11 bases in the middle. The CDR3 length is 14 residues. The CDR3 coding sequence is TGTGCCAGCAGCCAACAGATTATGAACACTGAAGCTTTCTTT. Protein: CASSQQIMNTEAFF.

The rearrangement joins TRBV6-5 to TRBJ2-7; tentatively, D is TRBD1 (5 bases). The CDR3 spans 12 residues. The germline V gene encodes CDR1 MNHEY and CDR2 SVGAGI. The CDR3 region is CATGALPYEQYF. The CDR3 nucleotides are TGTGCAACTGGGGCCCTACCCTACGAGCAGTACTTC.

CDR3 residues: CASSSVRAGGFETQYF. Here the CDR3 DNA reads TGTGCCAGCAGCTCAGTTAGGGCGGGAGGATTCGAGACCCAGTACTTC. The chain links TRBV11-2 to TRBJ2-5; 8 bases align to TRBD2. There are 16 residues in the CDR3. Germline V gene lookup returns CDR1 SGHAT and CDR2 FQNNGV. V lost 4 bases to trimming and J lost 5 bases; unmatched junction nucleotides: 12.

The rearrangement uses TRBV5-1 and TRBJ2-1, with D unclear. Per the germline V gene, CDR1 is SGHRS and CDR2 is YFSETQ. V was trimmed by 4 bases and J by 1 base, leaving 9 bases between them. CDR3 length: 14 amino acids. CDR3: CASSVLESYNEQFF. CDR3 nucleotides: TGCGCCAGCAGCGTCCTGGAGTCCTACAATGAGCAGTTCTTC.

This chain joins TRBV11-2 and TRBJ1-2, with D uncertain. The V gene's germline CDR1 is SGHAT and CDR2 FQNNGV. Between the trimmed V and J ends, which lost 2 bases and 3 bases, there was a span of 13 bases. The CDR3 sequence is 15 residues long. CDR3 sequence reads: CASSLPEARYYGYTF. The CDR3 nucleotides read TGTGCCAGCAGCTTACCAGAGGCCCGCTACTATGGCTACACCTTC.

CDR3 sequence (DNA): TGCGCCAGCAGCCAGGATGGCAGGGTCGACGAGCAGTACTTC. Translation: CASSQDGRVDEQYF. The chain couples TRBV5-1 to TRBJ2-7; D might be TRBD1 (5 bases). This CDR3 contains 14 residues. Trimming took 4 bases from V and 5 from J, leaving 16 bases between them. Germline lookup yields CDR1 SGHRS and CDR2 YFSETQ.

This chain uses TRBV5-4 with TRBJ2-7, with TRBD1 identical over 7 bases. This CDR3 region has 14 residues. Germline V gene lookup returns CDR1 SGHNT and CDR2 YYREEE (reference sequence). Losses at the gene ends were 0 bases for V and 2 bases for J; bases not matched to a gene: 2. CDR3 residues: CASSLGDRPYEQYF. Here the CDR3 DNA reads TGTGCCAGCAGCTTGGGGGACAGACCCTACGAGCAGTACTTC.

The chain links TRBV10-3 to TRBJ2-2, with D possibly TRBD2 on 6 matching bases. Germline V gives CDR1 ENHRY, CDR2 SYGVKD. CDR3 length: 15 residues. The V gene lost 6 bases and the J gene lost 7 bases, with 18 bases spanning the gap. The CDR3 is CAIRSSTRMDGELFF. CDR3 nucleotides: TGTGCCATCAGATCCTCGACTAGAATGGACGGGGAGCTGTTTTTT.

The V call is TRBV11-3, the J call TRBJ2-1, with D tentatively TRBD1 (5 bases). V lost 5 bases and J 3 bases, leaving 11 bases between the germline ends. The CDR3 sequence is 14 residues long. Germline V gene data show CDR1 as SGHNT and CDR2 as YENEEA. The CDR3, as DNA: TGTGCCAGCAGCCCCAGGGCTAGCTACAATGAGCAGTTCTTC. It encodes CASSPRASYNEQFF.

The rearrangement uses TRBV19 and TRBJ2-7; TRBD1 matches 9 bases. The length of the CDR3 is 17 residues. After removal of 3 bases from V and 4 bases from J, the junction contained 13 bases not matched to a gene. The V gene's germline CDR1 is LNHDA and CDR2 SQIVND (reference sequence). CDR3 residues: CASSITGTGTLIYEQYF. The CDR3 DNA is TGTGCCAGTAGTATCACCGGGACAGGGACCCTAATTTACGAGCAGTACTTC.

The V gene is TRBV15, the J gene TRBJ2-7, with 8 bases matching TRBD2. The germline CDR1 and CDR2 sequences are LNHNV and YYDKDF (reference sequence). V lost 1 base to trimming and J lost 5 bases; unmatched junction nucleotides: 7. The CDR3 spans 15 residues. DNA of the CDR3: TGTGCCACCAGCAGAGGGGGGACTAGTTCCCACGAGCAGTACTTC. Its translation is CATSRGGTSSHEQYF.

The chain links TRBV5-1 to TRBJ2-7, with 10 bases aligning to TRBD1. This CDR3 spans 17 amino acids. Germline lookup yields CDR1 SGHRS and CDR2 YFSETQ. V lost 2 bases, J lost 0 bases, and 8 bases stayed unmatched. The DNA for the CDR3 is TGCGCCAGCAGCTTATGGACAGGGGGAATTTTCTCCTACGAGCAGTACTTC. It specifies CASSLWTGGIFSYEQYF.

Only one count was recorded for this clone. DNA of the CDR3: TGTGCCAGTAGTATTCTTATTAGGGGCTACACCTTC. This encodes CASSILIRGYTF. V gene TRBV19 combines with J gene TRBJ1-2, with D unclear. V lost 3 bases and J 8 bases, leaving 10 bases between the germline ends. The germline V gene encodes CDR1 LNHDA and CDR2 SQIVND (reference sequence). The length of the CDR3 is 12 residues.

This clone was observed once. The chain is built from TRBV28 and TRBJ2-7, with 10 bases that match TRBD2. Germline V gene sequence: CDR1 MDHEN, CDR2 SYDVKM. V shed 4 bases, J shed 5 bases, and the junction held 14 bases outside the gene matches. The CDR3 has 17 residues. The CDR3 spells CASSSGDLAGVFDEQYF. CDR3 bases: TGTGCCAGCAGTTCGGGGGACCTAGCGGGAGTTTTCGACGAGCAGTACTTC.

The genes are TRBV7-8 and TRBJ2-2, with TRBD1 matching 7 bases. Trimming at V came to 5 bases and at J to 4 bases, leaving 7 bases not matched to a gene. The germline V gene encodes CDR1 SGHVS and CDR2 FQNEAQ. This CDR3 contains 15 residues. CDR3 in DNA: TGTGCCAGCAGCCGAGGGGGCAGTTTCACCGGGGAGCTGTTTTTT. This codes for CASSRGGSFTGELFF.

The chain employs TRBV15 and TRBJ1-4; D is perhaps TRBD1 (5 bases). The germline V gene encodes CDR1 LNHNV and CDR2 YYDKDF (reference sequence). The CDR3 runs 16 residues. V dropped 5 bases and J dropped 7 bases, with 20 bases sitting between them. This chain's CDR3 is CATSRRGGGFREKLFF. The CDR3 region has the DNA TGTGCCACCAGCCGTCGCGGCGGGGGTTTTCGTGAAAAACTGTTTTTT. The whole variable domain, filled in from reference TRBV15 and TRBJ1-4, reads DAMVIQNPRYQVTQFGKPVTLSCSQTLNHNVMYWYQQKSSQAPKLLFHYYDKDFNNEADTPDNFQSRRPNTSFCFLDIRSPGLGDTAMYLCATSRRGGGFREKLFFGSGTQLSVL.

V is TRBV4-1 and J is TRBJ1-2; D is ambiguous. Trimming removed 0 bases from V and 4 bases from J, with 12 bases in between. The CDR3 has 15 residues. CDR1 is MGHRA and CDR2 is YSYEKL in the germline V gene. The CDR3 DNA reads as TGCGCCAGCAGCCAAGATTCGGGCAGTCTCTATGGCTACACCTTC. Residues: CASSQDSGSLYGYTF.

V usage is TRBV5-1 and J usage is TRBJ2-1; D gene ambiguous. This CDR3 has 14 amino acids. From germline, CDR1 is SGHRS and CDR2 YFSETQ. V shed 0 bases and J shed 2 bases, with 6 bases lying between them. In DNA form, the CDR3 reads TGCGCCAGCAGCTTGGCGGCGGCCTACAATGAGCAGTTCTTC. This codes for CASSLAAAYNEQFF. The full variable domain, in which reference TRBV5-1 and TRBJ2-1 provide the parts outside the CDR3, is KAGVTQTPRYLIKTRGQQVTLSCSPISGHRSVSWYQQTPGQGLQFLFEYFSETQRNKGNFPGRFSGRQFSNSRSEMNVSTLELGDSALYLCASSLAAAYNEQFFGPGTRLTVL.

J is TRBJ1-3 and V is TRBV9, with unresolved D. The germline gives CDR1 SGDLS, CDR2 YYNGEE. The CDR3 spans 16 residues. Trimming left V 0 bases short and J 4 bases short, with 14 bases between. The CDR3 nucleotides are TGTGCCAGCAGCGTAGAGTCTCAGAGCCTCGGAAACACCATATATTTT. This gives the protein CASSVESQSLGNTIYF.

The V and J genes are TRBV7-9 and TRBJ1-6; D gene ambiguous. V was trimmed by 5 bases and J by 10 bases, leaving 15 bases between them. The germline V gene encodes CDR1 SEHNR and CDR2 FQNEAQ (reference sequence). The CDR3 contains 14 residues. CDR3 in DNA: TGTGCCAGCAGCGGAGCCCACGAGAACTCACCCCTCCACTTT. Translated, it gives CASSGAHENSPLHF. The whole variable domain, remainder taken from reference TRBV7-9 and TRBJ1-6, is DTGVSQNPRHKITKRGQNVTFRCDPISEHNRLYWYRQTLGQGPEFLTYFQNEAQLEKSRLLSDRFSAERPKGSFSTLEIQRTEQGDSAMYLCASSGAHENSPLHFGNGTRLTVT.

V is TRBV4-3 and J is TRBJ2-2; D may match TRBD1 or TRBD2 (5 bases each). V lost 0 bases and J lost 0, with 11 bases in between. This CDR3 is 17 amino acids long. Germline values: CDR1 LGHNA, CDR2 YSLEER. CDR3 nucleotide sequence: TGCGCCAGCAGCCAAGATTGGGACGCCGCGAACACCGGGGAGCTGTTTTTT. It codes for CASSQDWDAANTGELFF.

The chain combines TRBV12-5 with TRBJ2-7; 10 bases agree with TRBD2. The CDR3 totals 19 residues. V lost 0 bases, J lost 3 bases, and 14 bases stayed unmatched. CDR1 LGHNT and CDR2 FRNRAP come from the germline V gene. As DNA, the CDR3 is TGTGCTAGTGGTTTGGTACAGGTCAAGTTGACTAGCGGGTTCTACGAGCAGTACTTC. It codes for CASGLVQVKLTSGFYEQYF.